This TCR beta chain was sequenced for a study of CD8 T cells in Susac syndrome (dated by TCRdb to about 2019). With respect to the entire study: The study used repertoire sequencing to test whether antigen drove CD8+ T cell activation and differentiation in Susac syndrome. Clonality of the CD8+ T cell repertoire was compared between about a dozen healthy donors, about 14 Susac syndrome patients and 15 multiple sclerosis patients.

High-throughput TCR beta sequencing profiled peripheral blood CD8+ and CD4+ T cells from healthy donors, Susac syndrome patients and multiple sclerosis patients. Multiple sclerosis controls were treatment-naive patients with stable or active relapsing-remitting disease fulfilling revised McDonald criteria. Bulk CD8+ and CD4+ T cells were purified magnetically by negative isolation, whereas CD8+ TEMRA cells were enriched by FACS. Blood was drawn into EDTA tubes, processed within 24 hours, and PBMCs were isolated by density gradient centrifugation. PBMCs intended for TCR sequencing were cryopreserved in liquid nitrogen and thawed later in a water bath at 37 degrees C. Purity of sorted or isolated CD4+, CD8+ and CD8+ TEMRA cells was at least 90%. General findings and caveats noted by the study authors: The study acknowledged that relatively few individuals were included in the TCR sequencing and HLA analysis.

Turning to this clonotype: No cognate antigen has been identified for it. It has no much larger one-base neighbor in the sample; base qualities were not kept.

RNA was extracted using the RNeasy kit, and about 0.45 to 1 ug of the RNA was reverse transcribed with random hexamers. TCR beta CDR3 regions were amplified with the immunoSEQ multiplex PCR assay covering 54 Vbeta and 13 Jbeta segments. PCR amplification bias was corrected using a synthetic template baseline for primer optimization and computational correction. On the authors' methods: Reads were annotated to V, D and J genes per IMGT and analyzed with immunoSEQ Analyzer, keeping only productive sequences. Clonality was computed as one minus Shannon entropy normalized by log2 of the number of productive unique sequences. For each patient and control, public and private clones were evaluated within the 100 most prevalent clones. A clone was defined as Susac-specific if it was absent from the healthy and MS cohorts, from over a thousand published viral clones and from other ImmuneACCESS disease sequences. TCRdb took the public reads, trimmed them with fastp at Q25, ran MiXCR for clone calling and kept in-frame beta chains. Entries that share a CDR3 protein sequence are merged under the most common genes and DNA. The V and J calls follow TCRdb's processing rather than the paper's. In all, the sample holds fewer than 250,000 distinct CDR3 sequences, and about 94% of those were seen once. The top ten hold over 0.1% of the sample.

CDR3 length: 14 amino acids, cysteine to phenylalanine. CDR3 DNA is the only sequence kept; it has 42 bases, read in frame from the first base. Germline trimming: 1 base from V, 7 bases from J; junction bases outside gene matches: 4. Sequences DFQATT (CDR1) and SNEGSKA (CDR2) are obtained from the germline V gene (reference sequence). The rearrangement combines TRBV20-1 with TRBJ2-1, and 10 junctional nucleotides match TRBD1. What was sequenced was CD8+ T cells from PBMCs. The sequence was obtained from a human donor with multiple sclerosis. The CDR3 corresponds to CSARGQGARNEQFF. The base sequence is TGCAGTGCTAGAGGACAGGGGGCTAGGAATGAGCAGTTCTTC.